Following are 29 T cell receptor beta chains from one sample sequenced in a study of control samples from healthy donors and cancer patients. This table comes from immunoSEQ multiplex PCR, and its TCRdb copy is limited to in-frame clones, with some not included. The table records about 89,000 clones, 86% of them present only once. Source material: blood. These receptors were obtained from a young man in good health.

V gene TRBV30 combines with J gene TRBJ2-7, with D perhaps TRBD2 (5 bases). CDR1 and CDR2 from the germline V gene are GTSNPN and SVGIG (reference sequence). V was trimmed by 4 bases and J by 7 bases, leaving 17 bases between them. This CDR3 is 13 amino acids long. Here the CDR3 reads CAWNLAGLWEQYF. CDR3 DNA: TGTGCCTGGAACCTAGCAGGTCTGTGGGAGCAGTACTTC. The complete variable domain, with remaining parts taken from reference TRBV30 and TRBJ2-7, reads SQTIHQWPATLVQPVGSPLSLECTVEGTSNPNLYWYRQAAGRGLQLLFYSVGIGQISSEVPQNLSASRPQDRQFILSSKKLLLSDSGFYLCAWNLAGLWEQYFGPGTRLTVT.

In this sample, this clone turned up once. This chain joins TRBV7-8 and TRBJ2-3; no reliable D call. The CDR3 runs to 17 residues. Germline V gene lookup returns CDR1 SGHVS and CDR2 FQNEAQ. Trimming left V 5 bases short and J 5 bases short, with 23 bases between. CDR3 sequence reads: CASSRRSVPRSGDTQYF. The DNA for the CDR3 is TGTGCCAGCAGCCGGCGTTCGGTGCCCAGGTCGGGAGATACGCAGTATTTT.

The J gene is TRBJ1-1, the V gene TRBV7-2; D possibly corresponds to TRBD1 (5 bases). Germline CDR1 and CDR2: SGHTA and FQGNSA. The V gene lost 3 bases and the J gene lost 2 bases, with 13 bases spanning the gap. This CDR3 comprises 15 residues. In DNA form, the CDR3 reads TGTGCCAGCAGCTTGTTTGGGGGGGTCAACACTGAAGCTTTCTTT. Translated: CASSLFGGVNTEAFF.

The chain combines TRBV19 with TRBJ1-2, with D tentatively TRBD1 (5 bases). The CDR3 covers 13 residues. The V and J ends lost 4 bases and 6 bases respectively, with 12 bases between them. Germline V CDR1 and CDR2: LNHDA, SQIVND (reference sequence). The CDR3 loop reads CASSRWAGNGYTF. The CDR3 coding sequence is TGTGCCAGTAGTAGGTGGGCAGGGAATGGCTACACCTTC.

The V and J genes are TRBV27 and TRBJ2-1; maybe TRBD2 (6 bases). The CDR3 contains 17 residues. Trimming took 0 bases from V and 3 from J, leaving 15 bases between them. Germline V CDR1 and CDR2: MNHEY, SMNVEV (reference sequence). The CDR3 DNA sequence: TGTGCCAGCAGTTTATCAGCGGGCGGCGGATTCTACAATGAGCAGTTCTTC. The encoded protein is CASSLSAGGGFYNEQFF.

Written as DNA, the CDR3 is TGTGCCAGTAGTCTGGACATCCCGCGGAGTTCACCCCTCCACTTT. Protein product: CASSLDIPRSSPLHF. The chain carries TRBV19 and TRBJ1-6; TRBD1 might be the D (5 bases). CDR1 and CDR2 (germline): LNHDA, SQIVND (reference sequence). V was pared by 5 bases and J by 9 bases, with 17 bases between. The CDR3 loop spans 15 amino acids. Full variable domain (rest looked up from reference TRBV19 and TRBJ1-6): DGGITQSPKYLFRKEGQNVTLSCEQNLNHDAMYWYRQDPGQGLRLIYYSQIVNDFQKGDIAEGYSVSREKKESFPLTVTSAQKNPTAFYLCASSLDIPRSSPLHFGNGTRLTVT.

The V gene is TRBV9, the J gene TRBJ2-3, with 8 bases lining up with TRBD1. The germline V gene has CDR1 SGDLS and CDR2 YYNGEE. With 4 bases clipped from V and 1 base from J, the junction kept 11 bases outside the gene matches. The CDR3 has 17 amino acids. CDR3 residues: CASSTQHTGGGTDTQYF. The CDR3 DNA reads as TGTGCCAGCAGCACTCAGCACACAGGGGGTGGCACAGATACGCAGTATTTT. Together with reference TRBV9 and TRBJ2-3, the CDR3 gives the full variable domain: DSGVTQTPKHLITATGQRVTLRCSPRSGDLSVYWYQQSLDQGLQFLIQYYNGEERAKGNILERFSAQQFPDLHSELNLSSLELGDSALYFCASSTQHTGGGTDTQYFGPGTRLTVL.

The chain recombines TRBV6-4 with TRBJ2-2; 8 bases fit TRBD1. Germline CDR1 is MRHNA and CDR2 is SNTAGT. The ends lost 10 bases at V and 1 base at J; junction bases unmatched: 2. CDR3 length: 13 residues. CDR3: CATGTGNTGELFF. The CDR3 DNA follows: TGTGCCACCGGGACAGGGAACACCGGGGAGCTGTTTTTT.

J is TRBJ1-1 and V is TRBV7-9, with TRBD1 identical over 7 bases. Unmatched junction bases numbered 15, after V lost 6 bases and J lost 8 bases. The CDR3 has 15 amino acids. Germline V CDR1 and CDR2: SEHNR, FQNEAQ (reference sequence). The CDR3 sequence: CASSPRAQGMGEAFF. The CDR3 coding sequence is TGTGCCAGCAGTCCTCGGGCACAGGGGATGGGAGAAGCTTTCTTT.

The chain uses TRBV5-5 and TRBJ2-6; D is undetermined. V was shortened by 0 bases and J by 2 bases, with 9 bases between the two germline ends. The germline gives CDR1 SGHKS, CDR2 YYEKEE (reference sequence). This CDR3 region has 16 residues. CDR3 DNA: TGTGCCAGCAGCTTGGATTATGGAGCTGGGGCCAACGTCCTGACTTTC. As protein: CASSLDYGAGANVLTF.

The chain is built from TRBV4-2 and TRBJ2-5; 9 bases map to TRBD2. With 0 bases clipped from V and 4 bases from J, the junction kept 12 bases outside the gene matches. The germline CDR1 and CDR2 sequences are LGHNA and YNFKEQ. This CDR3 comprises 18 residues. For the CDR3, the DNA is TGTGCCAGCAGCCAAGAGGGTCGGCGTGGCGGGGGGGGAGAGACCCAGTACTTC. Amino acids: CASSQEGRRGGGGETQYF.

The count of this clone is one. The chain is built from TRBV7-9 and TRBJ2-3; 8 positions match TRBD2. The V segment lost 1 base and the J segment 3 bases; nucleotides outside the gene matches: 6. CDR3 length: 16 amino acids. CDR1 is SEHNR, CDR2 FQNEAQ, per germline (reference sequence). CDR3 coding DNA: TGTGCCAGCAGCTTAGGAAGCGGGGGAGGAACAGATACGCAGTATTTT. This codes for CASSLGSGGGTDTQYF.

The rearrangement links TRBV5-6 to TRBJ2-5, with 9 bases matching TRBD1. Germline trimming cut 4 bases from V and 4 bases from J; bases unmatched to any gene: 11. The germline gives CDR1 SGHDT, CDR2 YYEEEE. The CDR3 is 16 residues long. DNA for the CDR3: TGTGCCAGCAGCCTGACCGGGACAGGGACCGCAGAGACCCAGTACTTC. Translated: CASSLTGTGTAETQYF. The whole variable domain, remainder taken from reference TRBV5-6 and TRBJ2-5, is DAGVTQSPTHLIKTRGQQVTLRCSPKSGHDTVSWYQQALGQGPQFIFQYYEEEERQRGNFPDRFSGHQFPNYSSELNVNALLLGDSALYLCASSLTGTGTAETQYFGPGTRLLVL.

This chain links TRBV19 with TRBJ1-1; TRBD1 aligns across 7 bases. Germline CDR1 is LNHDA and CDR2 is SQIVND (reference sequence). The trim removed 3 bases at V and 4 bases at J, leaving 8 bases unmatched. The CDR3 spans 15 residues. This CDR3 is CASSMSGAGGTEAFF. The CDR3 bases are TGTGCCAGTAGTATGAGTGGGGCAGGGGGCACTGAAGCTTTCTTT.

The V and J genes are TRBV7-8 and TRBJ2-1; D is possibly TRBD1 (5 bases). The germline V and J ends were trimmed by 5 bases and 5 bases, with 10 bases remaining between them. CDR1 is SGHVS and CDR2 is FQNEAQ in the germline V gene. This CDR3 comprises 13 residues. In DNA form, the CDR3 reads TGTGCCAGCAGCCTCGTAGGGGACAATGAGCAGTTCTTC. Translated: CASSLVGDNEQFF. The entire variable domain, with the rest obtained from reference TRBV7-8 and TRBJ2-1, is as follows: GAGVSQSPRYKVAKRGQDVALRCDPISGHVSLFWYQQALGQGPEFLTYFQNEAQLDKSGLPSDRFFAERPEGSVSTLKIQRTQQEDSAVYLCASSLVGDNEQFFGPGTRLTVL.

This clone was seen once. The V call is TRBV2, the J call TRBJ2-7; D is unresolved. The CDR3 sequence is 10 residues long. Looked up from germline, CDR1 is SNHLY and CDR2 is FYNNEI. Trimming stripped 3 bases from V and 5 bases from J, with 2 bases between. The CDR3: CASSEDEQYF. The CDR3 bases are TGTGCCAGCAGTGAGGACGAGCAGTACTTC.

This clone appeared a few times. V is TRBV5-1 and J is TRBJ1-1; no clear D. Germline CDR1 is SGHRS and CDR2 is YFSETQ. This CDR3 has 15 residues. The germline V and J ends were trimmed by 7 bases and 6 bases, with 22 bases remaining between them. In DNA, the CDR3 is TGCGCCAGCCAAACCTCGACCGGGAGAATCTCTGAAGCTTTCTTT. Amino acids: CASQTSTGRISEAFF. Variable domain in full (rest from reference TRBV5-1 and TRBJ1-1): KAGVTQTPRYLIKTRGQQVTLSCSPISGHRSVSWYQQTPGQGLQFLFEYFSETQRNKGNFPGRFSGRQFSNSRSEMNVSTLELGDSALYLCASQTSTGRISEAFFGQGTRLTVV.

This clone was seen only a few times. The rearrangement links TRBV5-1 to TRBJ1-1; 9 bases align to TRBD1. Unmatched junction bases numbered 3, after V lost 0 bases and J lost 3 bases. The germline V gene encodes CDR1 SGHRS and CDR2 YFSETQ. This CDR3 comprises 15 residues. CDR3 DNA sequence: TGCGCCAGCAGCTTGGATGGACAGGGGCACACTGAAGCTTTCTTT. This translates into CASSLDGQGHTEAFF.

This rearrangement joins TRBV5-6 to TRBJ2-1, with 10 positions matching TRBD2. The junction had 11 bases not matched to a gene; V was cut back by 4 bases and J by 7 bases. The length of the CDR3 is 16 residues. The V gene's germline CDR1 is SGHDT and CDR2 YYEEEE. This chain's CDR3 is CASSGLAGGRGNEQFF. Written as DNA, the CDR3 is TGTGCCAGCAGCGGGTTAGCGGGGGGCAGGGGGAATGAGCAGTTCTTC.

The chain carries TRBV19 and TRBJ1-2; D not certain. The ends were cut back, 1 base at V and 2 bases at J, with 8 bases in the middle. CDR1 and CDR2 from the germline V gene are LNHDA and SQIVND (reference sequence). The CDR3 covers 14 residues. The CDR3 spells CASSIGTHNYGYTF. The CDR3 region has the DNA TGTGCCAGTAGTATAGGCACACACAACTATGGCTACACCTTC. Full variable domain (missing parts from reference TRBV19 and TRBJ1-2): DGGITQSPKYLFRKEGQNVTLSCEQNLNHDAMYWYRQDPGQGLRLIYYSQIVNDFQKGDIAEGYSVSREKKESFPLTVTSAQKNPTAFYLCASSIGTHNYGYTFGSGTRLTVV.

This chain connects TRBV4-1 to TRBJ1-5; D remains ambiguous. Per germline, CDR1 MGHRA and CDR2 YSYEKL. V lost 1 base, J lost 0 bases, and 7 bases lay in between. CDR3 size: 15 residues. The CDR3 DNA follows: TGCGCCAGCAGCCAAGCTGTTTATAGCAATCAGCCCCAGCATTTT. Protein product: CASSQAVYSNQPQHF.

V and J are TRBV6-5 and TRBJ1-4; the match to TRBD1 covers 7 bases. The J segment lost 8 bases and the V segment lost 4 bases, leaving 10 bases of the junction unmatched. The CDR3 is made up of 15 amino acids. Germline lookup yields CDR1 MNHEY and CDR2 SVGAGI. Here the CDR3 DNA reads TGTGCCAGCAGTTCTCGGACAGGCCTAGGGGAAAAACTGTTTTTT. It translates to CASSSRTGLGEKLFF.

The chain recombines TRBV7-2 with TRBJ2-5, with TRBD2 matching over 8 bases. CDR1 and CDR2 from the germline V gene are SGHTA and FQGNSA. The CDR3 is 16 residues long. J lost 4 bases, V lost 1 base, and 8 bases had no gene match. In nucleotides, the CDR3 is TGTGCCAGCAGCTTAGAGGCCATCGGGGGGGGAGAGACCCAGTACTTC. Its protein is CASSLEAIGGGETQYF.

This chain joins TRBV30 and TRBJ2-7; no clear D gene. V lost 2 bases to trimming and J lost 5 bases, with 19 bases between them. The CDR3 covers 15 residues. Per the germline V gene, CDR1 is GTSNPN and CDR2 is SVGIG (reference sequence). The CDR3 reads CAWSHKKVQLHEQYV. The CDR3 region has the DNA TGTGCCTGGAGTCACAAAAAGGTCCAGTTGCACGAGCAGTACGTC.

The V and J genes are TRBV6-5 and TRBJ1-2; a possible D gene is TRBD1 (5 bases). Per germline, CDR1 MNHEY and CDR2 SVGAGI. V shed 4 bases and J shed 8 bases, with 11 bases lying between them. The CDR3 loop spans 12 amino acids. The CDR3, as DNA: TGTGCCAGCAGTTCCGACAGTTTAGGCTACACCTTC. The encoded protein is CASSSDSLGYTF.

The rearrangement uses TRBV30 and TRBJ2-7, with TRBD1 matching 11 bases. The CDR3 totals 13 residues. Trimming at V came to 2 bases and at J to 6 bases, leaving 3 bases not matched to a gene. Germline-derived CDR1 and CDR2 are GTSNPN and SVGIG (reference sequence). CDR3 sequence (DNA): TGTGCCTGGAGTTGGACAGGGGGCGGCGAGCAGTACGTC. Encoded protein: CAWSWTGGGEQYV.

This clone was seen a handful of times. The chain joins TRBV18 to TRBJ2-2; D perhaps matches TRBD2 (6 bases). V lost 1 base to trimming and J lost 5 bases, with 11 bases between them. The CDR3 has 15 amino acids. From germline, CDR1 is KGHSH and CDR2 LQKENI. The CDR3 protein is CASSPQTRGTGELFF. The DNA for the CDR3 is TGTGCCAGCTCACCACAGACTAGGGGTACCGGGGAGCTGTTTTTT.

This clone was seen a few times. CDR3 in DNA: TGTGCCAGCAGCCCAGGGGGGACAGACATCTCCTACGAGCAGTACTTC. Amino acid sequence: CASSPGGTDISYEQYF. The V call is TRBV7-9, the J call TRBJ2-7; tentatively, D is TRBD1 (7 bases). The CDR3 spans 16 residues. Per germline, CDR1 SEHNR and CDR2 FQNEAQ (reference sequence). With 5 bases removed from V and 0 bases from J, the gap between germline ends came to 17 bases.

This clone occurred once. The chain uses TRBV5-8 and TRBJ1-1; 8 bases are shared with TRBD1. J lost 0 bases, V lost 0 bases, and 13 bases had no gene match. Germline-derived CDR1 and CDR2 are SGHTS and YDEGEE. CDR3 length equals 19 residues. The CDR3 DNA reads TGTGCCAGCAGCTTGGATCGCGACAGGGGAGCGGATATGAACACTGAAGCTTTCTTT. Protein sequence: CASSLDRDRGADMNTEAFF. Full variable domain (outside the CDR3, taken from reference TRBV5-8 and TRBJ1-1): EAGVTQSPTHLIKTRGQQATLRCSPISGHTSVYWYQQALGLGLQFLLWYDEGEERNRGNFPPRFSGRQFPNYSSELNVNALELEDSALYLCASSLDRDRGADMNTEAFFGQGTRLTVV.